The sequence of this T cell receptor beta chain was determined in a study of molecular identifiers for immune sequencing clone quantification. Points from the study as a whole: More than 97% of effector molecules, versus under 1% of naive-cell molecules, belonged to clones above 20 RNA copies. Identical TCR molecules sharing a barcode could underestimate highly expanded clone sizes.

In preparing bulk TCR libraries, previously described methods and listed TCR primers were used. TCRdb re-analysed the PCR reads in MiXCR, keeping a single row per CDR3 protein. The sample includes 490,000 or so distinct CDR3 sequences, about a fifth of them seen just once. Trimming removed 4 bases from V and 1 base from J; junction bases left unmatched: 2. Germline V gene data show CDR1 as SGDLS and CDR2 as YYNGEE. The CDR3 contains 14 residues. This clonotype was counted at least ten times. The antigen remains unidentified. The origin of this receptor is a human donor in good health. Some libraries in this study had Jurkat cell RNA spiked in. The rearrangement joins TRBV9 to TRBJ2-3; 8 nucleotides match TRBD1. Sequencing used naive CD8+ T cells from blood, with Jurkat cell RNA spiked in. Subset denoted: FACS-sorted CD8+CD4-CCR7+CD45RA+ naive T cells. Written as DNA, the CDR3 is TGTGCCAGCAGCATGGGACAGGGCACAGATACGCAGTATTTT. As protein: CASSMGQGTDTQYF.